This T cell receptor (beta chain) was identified in a study of early stage breast cancer tumors. Each sample had two DNA replicates, around 0.45 ug blood or 1.5 ug tissue. Sequencing was performed with immunoSEQ multiplex PCR; in TCRdb, only in-frame clones are kept and a portion is missing. The repertoire holds tens of thousands of clones, with approximately 85% as singletons. Germline CDR1 reads MDHEN; CDR2 reads SYDVKM. V lost 5 bases, J lost 4 bases, and 21 bases lay in between. This CDR3 comprises 16 residues. The genes are TRBV28 and TRBJ2-7, with D perhaps matching TRBD2 (6 bases). Sequencing input: blood. The receptor's source is a person between 50 and 60 years old with breast cancer. The CDR3 region has the DNA TGTGCCAGCAGTCCCGCGGGGTGGGAGAGTGGGTACGAGCAGTACTTC. Translating it yields CASSPAGWESGYEQYF.